This T cell receptor (beta chain) is drawn from a study of identical twins. MiXCR, run by TCRdb on the 5' RACE reads, gives a single entry per CDR3 protein. The sample shows hundreds of thousands of distinct CDR3 sequences, 8.5% to 9.5% of them seen only once. This clonotype was recorded a few times. The length of the CDR3 is 14 residues. V shed 4 bases and J shed 2 bases, with 13 bases lying between them. CDR1 is SGHRS and CDR2 is YFSETQ in the germline V gene. The sample was also linked to a second study, of yellow fever vaccine responses in identical twins. That work contributes: Twins reportedly mounted vaccine T cell responses that seemed partly convergent, partly personalized.

The sample comprised PBMCs. This TCR came from a woman aged 18-29 years in good health. The V gene is TRBV5-1, the J gene TRBJ2-7; D uncertain. This CDR3 is CASSRTDGTYEQYF. The CDR3 region has the DNA TGCGCCAGCAGCCGGACGGACGGAACCTACGAGCAGTACTTC.